Below are 9 T cell receptor beta chains sequenced from a single sample in a study of T cells in localized non-small cell lung cancer (dated by TCRdb to 2019 to 2021). The method behind the library was the immunoSEQ multiplex PCR assay. In TCRdb, the immuneACCESS table is reduced to in-frame sequences with V and J assigned. These tables do not hold every clone; where another copy was compared, an unresolved V gene accounts for under half, and the others remain unexplained. The sample table contains tens of thousands of clones; only one count was recorded for approximately 84% of them. 6.4% of the sample is taken by the ten largest. The sample consisted of peripheral blood, taken before any cancer treatment. These receptors all stem from a man between 35 and 75 years old with stage I lung adenocarcinoma.

The V and J genes are TRBV4-3 and TRBJ1-1; maybe TRBD1 (6 bases). The CDR3 has 14 residues. V shed 0 bases and J shed 11 bases, with 16 bases lying between them. Per the germline V gene, CDR1 is LGHNA and CDR2 is YSLEER. CDR3 sequence reads: CASSQDVGGRVAFF. DNA for the CDR3: TGCGCCAGCAGCCAAGATGTCGGGGGCCGGGTGGCTTTCTTT.

V and J are TRBV7-9 and TRBJ2-1; TRBD1 might be the D (6 bases). CDR1 is SEHNR, CDR2 FQNEAQ, per germline (reference sequence). The length of the CDR3 is 13 residues. The V end was cut by 5 bases, the J end by 6 bases, with 11 bases between. The CDR3 region is CASSPDRRNEQFF. CDR3 sequence (DNA): TGTGCCAGCAGCCCTGACAGGCGCAATGAGCAGTTCTTC.

This sequence joins TRBV19 and TRBJ1-3, with D hard to call. Trimming cost V 3 bases and J 0 bases, with 9 bases left between them. The germline CDR1 and CDR2 sequences are LNHDA and SQIVND (reference sequence). The CDR3 runs 15 residues. This CDR3 is CASSILGPSGNTIYF. The CDR3 DNA reads as TGTGCCAGTAGTATCCTCGGGCCCTCTGGAAACACCATATATTTT.

V and J are TRBV28 and TRBJ2-5; 13 nucleotides agree with TRBD2. Germline CDR1 and CDR2: MDHEN and SYDVKM. The CDR3 length is 16 residues. J lost 2 bases, V lost 5 bases, and 5 bases had no gene match. The CDR3 sequence: CASSRGLAGDQETQYF. The CDR3 nucleotides are TGTGCCAGCAGTCGAGGACTAGCGGGAGATCAAGAGACCCAGTACTTC.

The V call is TRBV20-1, the J call TRBJ2-5; D ambiguous. Germline values: CDR1 DFQATT, CDR2 SNEGSKA (reference sequence). This CDR3 is 11 amino acids long. V lost 7 bases to trimming and J lost 5 bases, with 11 bases between them. The CDR3 loop is CSGLGYETQYF. In nucleotides, the CDR3 is TGCAGTGGTTTGGGGTACGAGACCCAGTACTTC.

This clone was seen only once. CDR3 DNA sequence: TGTGCCAGCAGCGTCCTGACCGGACTAGCGGGAGGGACAGATACGCAGTATTTT. Translation: CASSVLTGLAGGTDTQYF. The rearrangement uses TRBV9 and TRBJ2-3; 15 bases are a match to TRBD2. Unmatched junction bases numbered 7, after V lost 2 bases and J lost 3 bases. The CDR3 extends over 18 amino acids. Germline values: CDR1 SGDLS, CDR2 YYNGEE.

The CDR3 nucleotides read TGTGCCAGCAGCTTACTAGCGGGAGGGACAGGGGAAAAAGAGACCCAGTACTTC. This translates into CASSLLAGGTGEKETQYF. The V gene is TRBV7-6, the J gene TRBJ2-5; TRBD2 matches 12 bases. This CDR3 is built from 18 residues. Germline loops: CDR1 SGHVS, CDR2 FNYEAQ. V trimming: 2 bases; J trimming: 3 bases; junction bases outside the gene matches: 10. Drawing the rest from reference TRBV7-6 and TRBJ2-5, the complete variable domain is GAGVSQSPRYKVTKRGQDVALRCDPISGHVSLYWYRQALGQGPEFLTYFNYEAQQDKSGLPNDRFSAERPEGSISTLTIQRTEQRDSAMYRCASSLLAGGTGEKETQYFGPGTRLLVL.

The CDR3 bases are TGTGCCAGCAGCTCAGGCCAGGAGTTTTTGAATGAAAAACTGTTTTTT. Translation: CASSSGQEFLNEKLFF. This chain uses TRBV7-9 with TRBJ1-4; unclear D gene. Germline V gives CDR1 SEHNR, CDR2 FQNEAQ (reference sequence). The germline V and J ends were trimmed by 4 bases and 5 bases, with 17 bases remaining between them. The CDR3 covers 16 residues.

The genes are TRBV28 and TRBJ1-5, with TRBD1 matching 11 bases. Germline CDR1 MDHEN, CDR2 SYDVKM. Losses at the gene ends were 4 bases for V and 7 bases for J; bases not matched to a gene: 9. This CDR3 is built from 16 residues. CDR3 DNA sequence: TGTGCCAGCAGTTCGCCGGAGGACAGGGGGCGCCAGCCCCAGCATTTT. Protein sequence: CASSSPEDRGRQPQHF.